Presented here are 13 T cell receptor beta chains from one specimen sequenced in a study of blood T cell repertoires in COVID-19. TCRdb keeps only in-frame clones here, not all; method: immunoSEQ multiplex PCR. The table lists 65,000 to 95,000 clones, about 88% of them singletons. Sequencing was performed on peripheral blood. These receptors were collected from a man aged 65 to 85 with active or convalescent COVID-19.

The chain uses TRBV19 and TRBJ1-5, with D hard to call. The CDR3 has 17 residues. Germline CDR1 LNHDA, CDR2 SQIVND (reference sequence). Trimming took off 8 bases at V and 0 bases at J, with 20 bases between the two ends. CDR3 sequence reads: CASDPELGLYSNQPQHF. Here the CDR3 DNA reads TGTGCCAGTGACCCAGAACTTGGACTCTATAGCAATCAGCCCCAGCATTTT.

J is TRBJ1-3 and V is TRBV6-5; TRBD1 is a possible D gene (6 bases). V shed 0 bases and J shed 2 bases, with 11 bases lying between them. From germline, CDR1 is MNHEY and CDR2 SVGAGI. The CDR3 contains 16 residues. Written as DNA, the CDR3 is TGTGCCAGCAGTTACTCGAGTGGGGGCCCTGGAAACACCATATATTTT. The encoded protein is CASSYSSGGPGNTIYF.

The chain combines TRBV19 with TRBJ2-3, with a possible D match to TRBD2 (5 bases). The CDR3 sequence is 14 residues long. Between the trimmed V and J ends, which lost 3 bases and 1 base, there was a span of 8 bases. The germline gives CDR1 LNHDA, CDR2 SQIVND (reference sequence). CDR3 region: CASSIVRGTDTQYF. In nucleotides, the CDR3 is TGTGCCAGTAGTATCGTGAGGGGCACAGATACGCAGTATTTT.

The chain combines TRBV7-9 with TRBJ1-2, with a possible D match to TRBD1 (5 bases). There are 14 residues in the CDR3. The V gene's germline CDR1 is SEHNR and CDR2 FQNEAQ (reference sequence). V was shortened by 1 base and J by 6 bases, with 12 bases between the two germline ends. The CDR3 DNA sequence: TGTGCCAGCAGCTTAGTTGCCAGGGTGGATGGCTACACCTTC. It specifies CASSLVARVDGYTF. The variable domain in full, completed from reference TRBV7-9 and TRBJ1-2, reads DTGVSQNPRHKITKRGQNVTFRCDPISEHNRLYWYRQTLGQGPEFLTYFQNEAQLEKSRLLSDRFSAERPKGSFSTLEIQRTEQGDSAMYLCASSLVARVDGYTFGSGTRLTVV.

In its sample, this clone was seen once. The J gene is TRBJ2-3, the V gene TRBV11-2; 10 positions agree with TRBD2. This CDR3 is built from 16 residues. Germline loops: CDR1 SGHAT, CDR2 FQNNGV. V shed 0 bases, J shed 3 bases, and the junction held 3 bases outside the gene matches. The CDR3 DNA is TGTGCCAGCAGCTTAGAAGCGGGGGGGCGAACAGATACGCAGTATTTT. Its translation: CASSLEAGGRTDTQYF.

The CDR3: CASRQGEGYGYTF. CDR3 bases: TGTGCCAGTCGACAGGGGGAAGGCTATGGCTACACCTTC. The V and J genes are TRBV19 and TRBJ1-2; 9 nucleotides line up with TRBD1. The V gene's germline CDR1 is LNHDA and CDR2 SQIVND (reference sequence). The CDR3 loop spans 13 amino acids. Trimming at V came to 8 bases and at J to 4 bases, leaving 5 bases not matched to a gene.

The chain combines TRBV4-3 with TRBJ1-3, with a possible D match to TRBD1 (5 bases). Germline V gene lookup returns CDR1 LGHNA and CDR2 YSLEER. The germline V and J ends were trimmed by 0 bases and 2 bases, with 8 bases remaining between them. The CDR3 is 15 amino acids. The CDR3 DNA is TGCGCCAGCAGCCAAGACAGGGAAGCTGGAAACACCATATATTTT. Protein: CASSQDREAGNTIYF.

V is TRBV10-2 and J is TRBJ1-5; D perhaps matches TRBD1 (6 bases). CDR3 length: 14 amino acids. Trimming pared 3 bases from V and 9 bases from J, leaving 15 bases between. Germline CDR1 and CDR2: WSHSY and SAAADI. The CDR3 DNA is TGCGCCAGCAGTGATTCAGGGGCACTTGGGCCCCAGCATTTT. This encodes CASSDSGALGPQHF.

The chain couples TRBV6-5 to TRBJ2-1, with 9 bases that match TRBD1. The V and J ends lost 2 bases and 6 bases, in that order; junction bases with no gene match: 5. The CDR3 is 15 residues long. In germline, CDR1 is MNHEY, CDR2 SVGAGI. CDR3 nucleotides: TGTGCCAGCAGTTACAGAGGGACAGGGCCCAATGAGCAGTTCTTC. Protein product: CASSYRGTGPNEQFF.

The chain employs TRBV7-2 and TRBJ2-7; 7 nucleotides align to TRBD1. V lost 7 bases and J lost 4; bases outside the gene matches: 16. The CDR3 covers 16 residues. The germline CDR1 and CDR2 sequences are SGHTA and FQGNSA. The CDR3 DNA sequence: TGTGCCAGCAACGGAAGAAGAGCTAGGGGGCCTTACGAGCAGTACTTC. Encoded protein: CASNGRRARGPYEQYF.

This sequence joins TRBV15 and TRBJ1-1; TRBD1 aligns across 7 bases. The CDR3 is 16 amino acids. V was pared by 3 bases and J by 4 bases, with 11 bases of the junction left unmatched. The germline CDR1 and CDR2 sequences are LNHNV and YYDKDF (reference sequence). CDR3 in amino acids: CATSRRGGGGFTEAFF. CDR3 DNA sequence: TGTGCCACCAGCAGGAGAGGTGGAGGGGGCTTCACTGAAGCTTTCTTT.

The chain joins TRBV28 to TRBJ1-2; 7 nucleotides agree with TRBD1. V was clipped by 3 bases and J by 1 base; unmatched bases: 2. Looked up from germline, CDR1 is MDHEN and CDR2 is SYDVKM. The CDR3 has 14 amino acids. CDR3 amino acids: CASSFDRVNYGYTF. CDR3 in DNA: TGTGCCAGCAGTTTCGACAGGGTTAACTATGGCTACACCTTC.

This chain links TRBV24-1 with TRBJ1-2; no clear D gene. The germline CDR1 and CDR2 sequences are KGHDR and SFDVKD. V was trimmed by 3 bases and J by 2 bases, leaving 12 bases between them. The CDR3 covers 15 residues. In DNA, the CDR3 is TGTGCCACCAGTGATCCCGGTCGAGGAAACTATGGCTACACCTTC. Its protein is CATSDPGRGNYGYTF.